This T cell receptor (beta chain) was identified during a study of blood T cells in healthy people across ages. This clonotype was detected many times. Germline-derived CDR1 and CDR2 are ENHRY and SYGVKD. The CDR3 consists of 13 residues. Trimming stripped 9 bases from V and 6 bases from J, with 17 bases between. PCR was performed a second time for about 7 to 12 cycles using a sample-barcoded 5' primer and a J-beta primer mix. TCRdb analysed the 5' RACE reads with MiXCR anew, one entry per CDR3 protein. The data show some 900,000 distinct CDR3 sequences, with roughly 26% seen just once and approximately 15% held by the top ten.

This chain links TRBV10-3 with TRBJ1-2; D is perhaps TRBD1 (5 bases). Source material: blood. The origin of this receptor is an elderly woman in good health. The CDR3 protein is CAIGAGDRDGYTF. The DNA of the CDR3 is TGTGCCATTGGGGCGGGGGACCGGGATGGCTACACCTTC.